This TCR beta chain was observed in a study of immune evolution from preneoplasia to lung adenocarcinoma (dated by TCRdb to about 2021). With respect to the entire study: HLA loss of heterozygosity was observed in roughly 6.8%, 16% and 36% of AIS, MIA and ADC lesions, respectively, and was not observed in any AAH lesions. TCR sequencing data came from approximately 46 patients. Resected precursor lesions (AAH, AIS, MIA) and invasive adenocarcinomas were compared against paired morphologically normal lung tissue. The immune data were combined with whole exome sequencing and methylation data from the same cohort of nodules. The study reported that about 100 samples were used for TCR sequencing. POLYSOLVER was used to infer Class I HLA alleles from exome data, while LOHHLA was used to detect allele-specific HLA loss. The overall cohort comprised around 48 patients with pulmonary nodules who underwent surgical resection. The study profiled immune contexture across lung adenocarcinoma precursors and invasive adenocarcinoma using immune gene expression, TCR sequencing and multiplex immunofluorescence. The sample size was set by how many specimens were available, not by a prior power calculation.

The patients had resection in Japan or China between about 2014 and 2018. Two lung cancer pathologists independently confirmed the histologic diagnosis of each case on H&E slides. Premalignant or tumor cells were enriched for nucleic acid extraction by macro-dissection performed after pathologic assessment. DNA was isolated from FFPE tissue using the AllPrep DNA/RNA FFPE Kit. With regard to this clone: Which antigen it targets is not known. Per-base qualities were not stored, and no clone one base away is much larger.

Paper-wide results and their limitations: The highest T cell clonality was observed in KRAS-mutant nodules compared with EGFR-mutant or double wild-type lesions. Because all patients were from Japan and China, applicability to Western populations was uncertain. Top T cell clone frequencies were highest in normal lung and appeared to decrease progressively from AAH through AIS, MIA and invasive adenocarcinoma. The findings were based on association rather than direct causation, and larger cohorts with long-term follow-up and longitudinal biopsies were deemed needed. Clonality was highest in normal lung, while later-stage lesions appeared to have lower clonality but higher T cell density and diversity.

TCR beta CDR3 regions were sequenced from DNA using the immunoSEQ hsTCRbeta Kit. Turning to the authors' computational methods: TCR sequencing data were analysed with the ImmunoSEQ Analyzer. T cell clonality was calculated on productive rearrangements as 1 minus Pielou's evenness. The inverse Simpson index, applied to productive templates, was used to measure T cell diversity. T cell density was defined as TCR beta template counts normalized to usable DNA, with usable DNA estimated by amplifying and sequencing housekeeping genes. Two-sided Kruskal-Wallis tests were used to compare TCR metrics between histologic stages. Here the immuneACCESS table is served through TCRdb, limited to in-frame sequences with V and J called. Missing clones are a known gap in these copies; in checked studies unresolved V genes cover under half, and the rest lacks a known reason. From that table come the V and J calls and clone size; the DNA was used to work out D and trimming. In this sample the table shows about 4,900 clones, roughly 80% of which occur a single time. The ten largest clones add up to less than 9.5% of the sample.

Trimming at the junction amounts to 3 bases on V and 4 bases on J, and the germline ends lie 13 bases apart. From the germline V gene (reference sequence), CDR1 is MNHEY and CDR2 is SMNVEV. The CDR3 spans 14 residues, from the cysteine through the phenylalanine. Only CDR3 DNA is held: 42 bases, read in frame from base 1. The sequenced material came from FFPE minimally invasive lung adenocarcinoma tissue. The sample's cell subset or site label is to be understood as: micro-invasive lung adenocarcinoma (MIA). The rearrangement joined TRBV27 to TRBJ2-7; a weak D assignment points to TRBD2 (6 bases agree). This clonotype was sampled from a person aged 65-85 years with lung adenocarcinoma. The sequence in DNA is TGTGCCAGCAGTTTGGGGCGGGAACAGTACGAGCAGTACTTC. Translation gives CASSLGREQYEQYF.